A single sample gave rise to the 24 T cell receptor beta chains below, sequenced in a study of Ad26.COV2.S vaccination and SARS-CoV-2 variants. Profiling relied on immunoSEQ multiplex PCR, and the TCRdb table lists in-frame clones only, not all of them. The data hold about 480,000 clones, with around nine tenths observed a single time. Regarding treatment: around 19 received Ad26.COV2.S at low or high dose, single or two shots; several received placebo; per-sample allocation not given. Following the first vaccine or placebo injection, samples were taken on day 63. The input for sequencing was peripheral blood, taken in a trial of Ad26.COV2.S vaccine versus placebo. The receptors shown here come from a person between 18 and 65 years old who received the Ad26.COV2.S COVID-19 vaccine or a placebo.

The chain joins TRBV28 to TRBJ2-1; 10 bases match TRBD2. Trimming cost V 6 bases and J 9 bases; bases outside gene matches: 11. Germline CDR1 MDHEN, CDR2 SYDVKM. CDR3 length equals 15 residues. CDR3 sequence reads: CASSPLAGELGEQFF. DNA for the CDR3: TGTGCCAGCAGCCCGCTAGCGGGAGAGTTAGGTGAGCAGTTCTTC.

The chain joins TRBV28 to TRBJ2-6; D gene unclear. The V end lost 7 bases, the J end lost 0 bases, and 4 bases lay between the germline ends. This CDR3 has 13 residues. Germline lookup yields CDR1 MDHEN and CDR2 SYDVKM. CDR3 in amino acids: CASKRSGANVLTF. In DNA form, the CDR3 reads TGTGCCAGCAAACGCTCTGGGGCCAACGTCCTGACTTTC.

The CDR3, as DNA: TGTGCCAGCAGCTTAGAGGGTTCCTCTGGAAACACCATATATTTT. Translating it yields CASSLEGSSGNTIYF. The rearrangement uses TRBV11-2 and TRBJ1-3; D remains unclear. This CDR3 comprises 15 residues. Germline values: CDR1 SGHAT, CDR2 FQNNGV. Between the trimmed V and J ends, which lost 0 bases and 0 bases, there was a span of 6 bases.

Here the CDR3 DNA reads TGTGCCTGGAGCCCGCGACAGGGGGCGAGAACCGGGGAGCTGTTTTTT. This translates into CAWSPRQGARTGELFF. The chain combines TRBV30 with TRBJ2-2, with 10 nucleotides matching TRBD1. This CDR3 spans 16 amino acids. The germline CDR1 and CDR2 sequences are GTSNPN and SVGIG (reference sequence). V lost 3 bases and J lost 5; bases outside the gene matches: 9.

Only one count was recorded for this clone. The sample holds other DNA sequences that translate to the same CDR3. The rearrangement joins TRBV29-1 to TRBJ2-7; 9 positions agree with TRBD1. CDR1 SQVTM and CDR2 ANQGSEA come from the germline V gene. The CDR3 has 13 residues. The V and J ends lost 5 bases and 3 bases, in that order; junction bases with no gene match: 5. Here the CDR3 DNA reads TGCAGCGTTCCCGGACAGGGGAGCTACGAGCAGTACTTC. Its protein product is CSVPGQGSYEQYF.

CDR3 sequence reads: CASSQDFSGFYNEQFF. The CDR3, as DNA: TGCGCCAGCAGCCAAGATTTCAGCGGGTTCTACAATGAGCAGTTCTTC. The V call is TRBV4-3, the J call TRBJ2-1, with TRBD2 as a possible D gene (6 bases). Germline lookup yields CDR1 LGHNA and CDR2 YSLEER. The CDR3 length is 16 residues. V shed 0 bases and J shed 3 bases, with 12 bases lying between them.

The chain couples TRBV7-3 to TRBJ2-2; D not certain. CDR1 and CDR2 (germline): SGHTA, FQGTGA. CDR3 length equals 14 residues. Trimming left V 5 bases short and J 6 bases short, with 13 bases between. As DNA, the CDR3 is TGTGCCAGCAGCCCATTTAGTGGCCCCGGGGAGCTGTTTTTT. This encodes CASSPFSGPGELFF.

This clone was counted many times. V usage is TRBV5-1 and J usage is TRBJ1-2, with 7 bases lining up with TRBD1. Germline loops: CDR1 SGHRS, CDR2 YFSETQ. The CDR3 runs 16 residues. The trim removed 1 base at V and 2 bases at J, leaving 8 bases unmatched. CDR3 amino acids: CASSLSADRVNYGYTF. CDR3 DNA sequence: TGCGCCAGCAGCTTGAGCGCCGACAGGGTGAACTATGGCTACACCTTC.

This CDR3 is CAISEDGTGAAFF. The CDR3 DNA follows: TGTGCCATCAGTGAGGACGGGACAGGGGCCGCTTTCTTT. The chain combines TRBV10-3 with TRBJ1-1; 10 positions agree with TRBD1. The junction had 5 bases not matched to a gene; V was cut back by 2 bases and J by 11 bases. CDR1 ENHRY and CDR2 SYGVKD come from the germline V gene. The CDR3 has 13 residues.

The gene calls are TRBV20-1 and TRBJ2-5; D gene uncertain. The CDR3 length is 11 residues. The germline V and J ends were trimmed by 3 bases and 7 bases, with 9 bases remaining between them. Germline lookup yields CDR1 DFQATT and CDR2 SNEGSKA (reference sequence). Here the CDR3 DNA reads TGCAGTGCTAGTCTTCGCGGGACCCAGTACTTC. Translating gives CSASLRGTQYF.

This chain uses TRBV4-3 with TRBJ2-2; D is unclear. V was shortened by 1 base and J by 0 bases, with 9 bases between the two germline ends. This CDR3 region has 16 residues. The germline CDR1 and CDR2 sequences are LGHNA and YSLEER. This CDR3 is CASSQAMGTNTGELFF. As DNA, the CDR3 is TGCGCCAGCAGCCAAGCTATGGGTACGAACACCGGGGAGCTGTTTTTT.

J is TRBJ2-5 and V is TRBV27, with a possible D match to TRBD1 (5 bases). The CDR3 consists of 15 residues. V was cut by 6 bases and J by 7 bases, with 21 bases left in between. The germline gives CDR1 MNHEY, CDR2 SMNVEV (reference sequence). The CDR3, as DNA: TGTGCCAGCAGCCGCTCCTTTGACCTGGGGCGGACCCAGTACTTC. It codes for CASSRSFDLGRTQYF.

The chain recombines TRBV7-6 with TRBJ2-7; D is perhaps TRBD1 (5 bases). The CDR3 consists of 13 residues. Germline V gives CDR1 SGHVS, CDR2 FNYEAQ. Trimming removed 5 bases at V and 2 bases at J, with 10 bases between. In DNA form, the CDR3 reads TGTGCCAGCAGCCTACAGGAAACCTACGAGCAGTACTTC. This translates into CASSLQETYEQYF.

The J gene is TRBJ2-7, the V gene TRBV5-6; the D gene is possibly TRBD2 (5 bases). The germline CDR1 and CDR2 sequences are SGHDT and YYEEEE. The CDR3 consists of 13 residues. V lost 0 bases, J lost 5 bases, and 9 bases lay in between. The CDR3: CASSLGVRDEQYF. The CDR3 nucleotides are TGTGCCAGCAGCTTGGGGGTGCGGGACGAGCAGTACTTC.

The chain has TRBV5-6 and TRBJ2-7; D could derive from TRBD1 or TRBD2 (6 bases each). Germline CDR1 reads SGHDT; CDR2 reads YYEEEE. V lost 0 bases and J 10 bases, leaving 17 bases between the germline ends. The CDR3 extends over 14 amino acids. CDR3 region: CASSLAPPGAPQYF. In DNA, the CDR3 is TGTGCCAGCAGCTTGGCTCCGCCGGGGGCACCACAGTACTTC.

This clone is a singleton in its sample. The V and J genes are TRBV7-3 and TRBJ1-1; D is undetermined. CDR3 length: 13 residues. Trimming shortened V by 5 bases and J by 4 bases, and 11 bases separated the two germline ends. Per germline, CDR1 SGHTA and CDR2 FQGTGA. DNA for the CDR3: TGTGCCAGCAGCGCGATGGGAGCCACTGAAGCTTTCTTT. It specifies CASSAMGATEAFF.

This rearrangement joins TRBV6-5 to TRBJ2-1, with 7 bases identical to TRBD1. Per the germline V gene, CDR1 is MNHEY and CDR2 is SVGAGI. V was clipped by 0 bases and J by 5 bases; unmatched bases: 7. The CDR3 consists of 16 residues. The CDR3 is CASSYSKGQIHNEQFF. The CDR3 bases are TGTGCCAGCAGTTACTCCAAGGGACAGATCCACAATGAGCAGTTCTTC.

The chain is built from TRBV7-2 and TRBJ2-3, with D tentatively TRBD2 (5 bases). CDR1 is SGHTA and CDR2 is FQGNSA in the germline V gene. The CDR3 has 14 residues. Deletions cut 2 bases from V and 5 bases from J, with 11 bases between. CDR3 region: CASSLTRRLDTQYF. CDR3 DNA: TGTGCCAGCAGCTTAACTAGACGGTTAGATACGCAGTATTTT.

The gene calls are TRBV2 and TRBJ2-5; D perhaps matches TRBD2 (6 bases). Germline CDR1 SNHLY, CDR2 FYNNEI. The CDR3 is made up of 15 amino acids. The ends were cut back, 3 bases at V and 0 bases at J, with 11 bases in the middle. The CDR3 spells CASSEVGRDQETQYF. DNA of the CDR3: TGTGCCAGCAGTGAGGTCGGGAGAGACCAAGAGACCCAGTACTTC.

The chain is built from TRBV7-3 and TRBJ2-1, with a weak D call TRBD2 (6 bases). This CDR3 is built from 15 residues. V dropped 2 bases and J dropped 2 bases, with 10 bases sitting between them. Germline CDR1 reads SGHTA; CDR2 reads FQGTGA. The CDR3 nucleotides are TGTGCCAGCAGCTTAGCGGGAACGGCCTACAATGAGCAGTTCTTC. This encodes CASSLAGTAYNEQFF.

This rearrangement joins TRBV6-5 to TRBJ1-1; a possible D gene is TRBD1 (6 bases). This CDR3 spans 13 amino acids. Germline CDR1 reads MNHEY; CDR2 reads SVGAGI. V was cut by 5 bases and J by 5 bases, with 12 bases left in between. This CDR3 reads CASSHRVGTEAFF. The CDR3 DNA follows: TGTGCCAGCAGTCACAGGGTCGGGACTGAAGCTTTCTTT.

The rearrangement links TRBV5-6 to TRBJ2-7; 15 bases agree with TRBD2. Germline CDR1 is SGHDT and CDR2 is YYEEEE. V was pared by 2 bases and J by 2 bases, with 5 bases of the junction left unmatched. The CDR3 runs 17 residues. DNA of the CDR3: TGTGCCAGCAGCTTCGAGGGACTAGCGGGAGGAACCTACGAGCAGTACTTC. The encoded protein is CASSFEGLAGGTYEQYF.

This chain joins TRBV6-1 and TRBJ2-2, with a tentative D call TRBD2 (6 bases). The ends were cut back, 5 bases at V and 5 bases at J, with 15 bases in the middle. The CDR3 length is 15 residues. The V gene's germline CDR1 is MNHNS and CDR2 SASEGT. The CDR3 coding sequence is TGTGCCAGCAGTTCCGGGAGACCCCAAACCGGGGAGCTGTTTTTT. Translated: CASSSGRPQTGELFF.

The V and J genes are TRBV19 and TRBJ2-1; D possibly uses TRBD1 or TRBD2 (5 bases each). This CDR3 comprises 14 residues. Germline V gene lookup returns CDR1 LNHDA and CDR2 SQIVND (reference sequence). With 7 bases removed from V and 6 bases from J, the gap between germline ends came to 16 bases. CDR3: CASNHPGAANEQFF. The CDR3 DNA reads as TGTGCCAGTAATCACCCCGGGGCGGCCAATGAGCAGTTCTTC.